Sequencing of this T cell receptor (beta chain) was carried out in a study of blood T cell repertoires in COVID-19. Study at large: Samples came from the United States, Italy and Spain, spanning acute and convalescent COVID-19.

Clones were read by immunoSEQ multiplex PCR, and TCRdb kept only the in-frame ones, dropping some. Of approximately 300,000 clones listed, approximately 81% are singletons. In this sample, this clone turned up once. Between the trimmed V and J ends, which lost 3 bases and 3 bases, there was a span of 9 bases. The length of the CDR3 is 13 residues. Enrollees, about 18 to 89 years old, lived in some 24 US areas. Participants were placed into cohorts based on the clinical history they reported. Participants classified as exposed had met a COVID-19 case within 2 weeks before study entry. This clonotype originated in a woman in her 30s who had been exposed to COVID-19. V and J are TRBV12-3 or TRBV12-4 and TRBJ2-7, with D tentatively TRBD1 (6 bases). Sequenced: PBMCs or T cells enriched from blood (not recorded which). CDR3 DNA sequence: TGTGCCAGCAGTTTCGGACAGATCTACGAGCAGTACTTC. It translates to CASSFGQIYEQYF.